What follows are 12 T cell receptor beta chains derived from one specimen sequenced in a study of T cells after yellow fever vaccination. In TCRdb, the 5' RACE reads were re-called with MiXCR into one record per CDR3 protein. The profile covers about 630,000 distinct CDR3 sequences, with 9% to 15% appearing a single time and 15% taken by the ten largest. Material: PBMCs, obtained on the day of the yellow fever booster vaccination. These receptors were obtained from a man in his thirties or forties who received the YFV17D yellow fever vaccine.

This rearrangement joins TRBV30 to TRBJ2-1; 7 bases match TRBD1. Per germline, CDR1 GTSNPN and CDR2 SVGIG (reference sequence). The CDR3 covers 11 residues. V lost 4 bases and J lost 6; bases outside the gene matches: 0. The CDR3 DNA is TGTGCCTGGACAGGGGGCAATGAGCAGTTCTTC. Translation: CAWTGGNEQFF.

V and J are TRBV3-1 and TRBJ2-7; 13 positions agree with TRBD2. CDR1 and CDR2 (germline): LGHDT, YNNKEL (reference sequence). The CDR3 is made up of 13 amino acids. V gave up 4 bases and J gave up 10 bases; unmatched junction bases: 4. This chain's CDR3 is CASSLLAGGAQYF. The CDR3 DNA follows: TGTGCCAGCAGCCTACTAGCGGGAGGGGCACAGTACTTC.

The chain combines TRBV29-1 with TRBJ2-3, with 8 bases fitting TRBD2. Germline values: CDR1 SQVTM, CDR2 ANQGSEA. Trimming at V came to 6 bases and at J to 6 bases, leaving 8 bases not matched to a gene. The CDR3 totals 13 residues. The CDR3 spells CSVPQRGRDTQYF. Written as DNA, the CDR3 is TGCAGCGTCCCACAGCGGGGGAGGGATACGCAGTATTTT.

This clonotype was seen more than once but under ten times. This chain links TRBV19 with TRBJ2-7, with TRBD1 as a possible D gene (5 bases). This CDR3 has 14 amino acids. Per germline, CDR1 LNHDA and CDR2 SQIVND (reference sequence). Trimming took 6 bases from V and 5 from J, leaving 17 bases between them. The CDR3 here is CASREDTFKNEQYF. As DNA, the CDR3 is TGTGCCAGTAGAGAGGACACCTTTAAAAACGAGCAGTACTTC.

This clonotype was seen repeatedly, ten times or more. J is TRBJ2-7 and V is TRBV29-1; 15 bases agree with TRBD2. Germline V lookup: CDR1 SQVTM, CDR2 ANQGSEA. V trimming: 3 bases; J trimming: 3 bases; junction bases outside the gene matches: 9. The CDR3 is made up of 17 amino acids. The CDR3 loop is CSVEGIGTSGRLYEQYF. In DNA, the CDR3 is TGCAGCGTTGAGGGAATTGGGACTAGCGGGAGGCTCTACGAGCAGTACTTC.

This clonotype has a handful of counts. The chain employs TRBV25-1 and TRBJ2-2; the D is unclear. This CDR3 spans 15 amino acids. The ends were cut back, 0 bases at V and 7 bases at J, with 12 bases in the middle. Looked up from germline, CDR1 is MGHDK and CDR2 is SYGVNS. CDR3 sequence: CASSEYETLRGELFF. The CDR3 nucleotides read TGTGCCAGCAGTGAATATGAGACCCTTCGCGGGGAGCTGTTTTTT.

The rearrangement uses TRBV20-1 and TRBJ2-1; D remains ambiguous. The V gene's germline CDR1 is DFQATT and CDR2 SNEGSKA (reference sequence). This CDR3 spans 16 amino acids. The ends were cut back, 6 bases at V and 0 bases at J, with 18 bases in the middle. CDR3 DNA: TGCAGTGCCCCCCCCGCCGACGGTAGCTCCTACAATGAGCAGTTCTTC. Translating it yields CSAPPADGSSYNEQFF.

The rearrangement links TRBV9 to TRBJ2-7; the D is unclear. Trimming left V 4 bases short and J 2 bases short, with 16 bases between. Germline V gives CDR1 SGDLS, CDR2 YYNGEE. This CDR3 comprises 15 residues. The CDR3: CASSRRHDTTYEQYF. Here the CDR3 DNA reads TGTGCCAGCAGCAGAAGACATGATACTACCTACGAGCAGTACTTC.

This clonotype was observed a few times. The CDR3 DNA reads TGTGCCAGCAGCCCCTCCGGTGGATTTAATTCACCCCTCCACTTT. This sequence encodes CASSPSGGFNSPLHF. The V and J genes are TRBV3-1 and TRBJ1-6; no reliable D call. Deletions cut 4 bases from V and 6 bases from J, with 13 bases between. Germline CDR1 is LGHDT and CDR2 is YNNKEL (reference sequence). The CDR3 covers 15 residues.

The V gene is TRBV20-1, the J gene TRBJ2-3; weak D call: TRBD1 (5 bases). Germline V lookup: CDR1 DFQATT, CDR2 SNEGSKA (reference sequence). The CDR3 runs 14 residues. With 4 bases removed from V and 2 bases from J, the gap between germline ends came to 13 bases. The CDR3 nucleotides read TGCAGTGCTATTCAGGGATTCGTCACAGATACGCAGTATTTT. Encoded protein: CSAIQGFVTDTQYF.

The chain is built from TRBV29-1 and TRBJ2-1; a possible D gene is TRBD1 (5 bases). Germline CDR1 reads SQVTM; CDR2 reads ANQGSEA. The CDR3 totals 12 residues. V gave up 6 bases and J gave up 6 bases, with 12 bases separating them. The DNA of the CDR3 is TGCAGCGTCCTCAGGGCTTTCAATGAGCAGTTCTTC. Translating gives CSVLRAFNEQFF.

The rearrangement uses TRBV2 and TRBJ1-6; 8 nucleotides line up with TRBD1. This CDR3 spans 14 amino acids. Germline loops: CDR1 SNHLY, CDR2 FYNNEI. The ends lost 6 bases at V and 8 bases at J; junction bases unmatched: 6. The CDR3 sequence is CASSGQGGYSPLHF. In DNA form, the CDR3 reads TGTGCCAGCAGCGGACAGGGAGGTTATTCACCCCTCCACTTT.